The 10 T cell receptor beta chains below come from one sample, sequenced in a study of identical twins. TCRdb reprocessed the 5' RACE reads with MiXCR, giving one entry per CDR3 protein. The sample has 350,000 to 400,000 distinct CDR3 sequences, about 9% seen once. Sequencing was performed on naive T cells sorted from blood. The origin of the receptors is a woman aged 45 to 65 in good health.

CDR3 loop: CATSRDLGGREAFF. In DNA, the CDR3 is TGTGCCACCAGCAGAGATCTGGGAGGCCGAGAAGCTTTCTTT. This rearrangement joins TRBV15 to TRBJ1-1; no reliable D call. Looked up from germline, CDR1 is LNHNV and CDR2 is YYDKDF (reference sequence). CDR3 size: 14 residues. V was trimmed by 0 bases and J by 8 bases, leaving 13 bases between them.

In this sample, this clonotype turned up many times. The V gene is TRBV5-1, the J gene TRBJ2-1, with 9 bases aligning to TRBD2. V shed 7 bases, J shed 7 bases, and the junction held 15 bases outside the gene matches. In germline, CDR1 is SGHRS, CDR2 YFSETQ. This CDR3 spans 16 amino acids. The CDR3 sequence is CASAPEREEGVNEQFF. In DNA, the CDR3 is TGCGCCAGCGCTCCCGAGCGGGAGGAGGGTGTAAATGAGCAGTTCTTC.

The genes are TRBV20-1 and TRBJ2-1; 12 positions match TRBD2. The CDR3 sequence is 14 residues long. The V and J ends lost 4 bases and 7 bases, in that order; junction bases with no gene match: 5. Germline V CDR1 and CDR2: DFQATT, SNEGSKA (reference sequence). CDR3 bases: TGCAGTGCTACTAGCGGGAGGGCCGGGAATGAGCAGTTCTTC. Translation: CSATSGRAGNEQFF.

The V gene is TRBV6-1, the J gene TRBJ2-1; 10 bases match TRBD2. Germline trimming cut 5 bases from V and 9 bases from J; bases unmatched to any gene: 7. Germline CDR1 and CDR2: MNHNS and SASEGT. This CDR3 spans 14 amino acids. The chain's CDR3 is CASSTSGIEGEQFF. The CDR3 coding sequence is TGTGCCAGCAGTACTAGCGGGATCGAGGGTGAGCAGTTCTTC.

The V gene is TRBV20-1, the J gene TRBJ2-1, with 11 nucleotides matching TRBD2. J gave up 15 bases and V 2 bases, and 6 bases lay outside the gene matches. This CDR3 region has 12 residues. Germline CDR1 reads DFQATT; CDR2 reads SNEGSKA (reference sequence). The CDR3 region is CSARTLAGVLFF. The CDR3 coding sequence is TGCAGTGCTAGAACACTAGCGGGAGTCTTGTTCTTC.

The CDR3 DNA is TGCGCCAGCAGATTTATTTACGGGACCGGCGGGTTCTTC. Translation: CASRFIYGTGGFF. V is TRBV5-1 and J is TRBJ2-1; tentatively, D is TRBD1 or TRBD2 (5 bases each). V lost 5 bases and J lost 15, with 21 bases in between. This CDR3 is built from 13 residues. The germline CDR1 and CDR2 sequences are SGHRS and YFSETQ. The full variable domain, rest sourced from reference TRBV5-1 and TRBJ2-1, is KAGVTQTPRYLIKTRGQQVTLSCSPISGHRSVSWYQQTPGQGLQFLFEYFSETQRNKGNFPGRFSGRQFSNSRSEMNVSTLELGDSALYLCASRFIYGTGGFFGPGTRLTVL.

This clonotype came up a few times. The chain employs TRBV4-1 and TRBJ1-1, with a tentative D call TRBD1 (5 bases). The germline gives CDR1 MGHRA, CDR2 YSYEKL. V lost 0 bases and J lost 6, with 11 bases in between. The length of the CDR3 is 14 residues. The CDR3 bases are TGCGCCAGCAGCCAAGACCCCATGACAGCTGAAGCTTTCTTT. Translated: CASSQDPMTAEAFF.

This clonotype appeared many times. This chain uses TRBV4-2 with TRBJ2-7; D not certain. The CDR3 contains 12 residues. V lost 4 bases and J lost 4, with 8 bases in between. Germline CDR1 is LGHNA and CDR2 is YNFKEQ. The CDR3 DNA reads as TGTGCCAGCAGCCTGGGGAAATACGAGCAGTACTTC. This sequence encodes CASSLGKYEQYF.

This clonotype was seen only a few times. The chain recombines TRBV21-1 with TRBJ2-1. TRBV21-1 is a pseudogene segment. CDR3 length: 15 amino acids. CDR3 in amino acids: CASGPIPSFYNEQFF. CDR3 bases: TGTGCCAGCGGACCGATCCCAAGTTTCTACAATGAGCAGTTCTTC.

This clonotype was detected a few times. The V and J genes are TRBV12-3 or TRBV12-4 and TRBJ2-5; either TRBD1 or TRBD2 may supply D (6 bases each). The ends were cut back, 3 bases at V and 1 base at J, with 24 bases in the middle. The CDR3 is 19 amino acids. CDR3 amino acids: CASSFSWGDKQNFQETQYF. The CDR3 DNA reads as TGTGCCAGCAGTTTTTCTTGGGGGGACAAACAGAACTTCCAAGAGACCCAGTACTTC.